A selection of T cell receptor beta chains follows, all from one sample in a study of T cell repertoires in cytomegalovirus infection. TCRdb used MiXCR to reprocess the reads, holding one entry per CDR3 protein. The sample contains hundreds of thousands of distinct CDR3 sequences, about 24% of which appear only once. Source material: CD8+ T cells from PBMCs. These TCRs come from a human donor in good health (CMV status not recorded). Some clones in this sample may be carry-over from other donors' samples. Both conserved end residues are part of each CDR3. A D gene is named only where the DNA matches it firmly. A row's size may be missing; if present it is once, few, many or a size class.

j_call | d_call | clone_size | v_call | cdr3_nt | cdr3_aa
TRBJ2-1 | TRBD2 | few | TRBV28 | TGTGCCAGCAGTCCGCGGACTAGCGGGGGGATTCCCTACAATGAGCAGTTCTTC | CASSPRTSGGIPYNEQFF
TRBJ2-5 | . | . | TRBV13 | TGTGCCAGCAGCCCTACCGCGGAGGGGCGCGGGGAGACCCAGTACTTC | CASSPTAEGRGETQYF
TRBJ1-1 | TRBD1 | few | TRBV6-1 | TGTGCCAGCAATACAGGGGTAGGAACTGAAGCTTTCTTT | CASNTGVGTEAFF
TRBJ2-7 | . | few | TRBV7-6 | TGTGCCAGCAGCTTTAAAGACTATGGGAGCCTTTCCTACGAGCAGTACTTC | CASSFKDYGSLSYEQYF
TRBJ2-3 | TRBD1 | few | TRBV28 | TGTGCCAGCAGTCCCCGTTACAGGGGGAGCTTTGCAGATACGCAGTATTTT | CASSPRYRGSFADTQYF
TRBJ1-2 | TRBD1 | many | TRBV7-2 | TGTGCCAGCAGCTTAGGGACAGGCTATGGCTACACCTTC | CASSLGTGYGYTF
TRBJ1-5 | . | many | TRBV12-3/TRBV12-4 | TGTGCCAGCAGTCCCGCGGGGTACAATCAGCCCCAGCATTTT | CASSPAGYNQPQHF
TRBJ2-1 | . | many | TRBV28 | TGTGCCAGCAGCCCAGGACCCTACAATGAGCAGTTCTTC | CASSPGPYNEQFF
TRBJ2-1 | . | few | TRBV7-6 | TGTGCCAGCAGCTGGGAAAATACTTACAATGAGCAGTTCTTC | CASSWENTYNEQFF
TRBJ1-1 | . | many | TRBV7-9 | TGTGCCAGCAGCTTACGTTTCTCTGAAGCTTTCTTT | CASSLRFSEAFF
TRBJ1-2 | . | . | TRBV7-9 | TGTGCCAGCAGCTTAACCGACAGAAGCTATGGCTACACCTTC | CASSLTDRSYGYTF
TRBJ1-2 | . | many | TRBV6-2/TRBV6-3 | TGTGCCAGCAGTTACCCGAGTATCACCTCCGGCTATGGCTACACCTTC | CASSYPSITSGYGYTF
TRBJ2-2 | TRBD2 | many | TRBV6-1 | TGTGCCAGCAGACCATCGGGGGGAGACACCGGGGAGCTGTTTTTT | CASRPSGGDTGELFF
TRBJ1-5 | TRBD1 | . | TRBV28 | TGTGCCAGCAGTTCCCTGACAGGGGGCGATCAGCCCCAGCATTTT | CASSSLTGGDQPQHF
TRBJ1-2 | . | . | TRBV12-3/TRBV12-4 | TGTGCCAGCAGTCCTCTTCGAGAGGCCGGCTACACCTTC | CASSPLREAGYTF
TRBJ2-1 | . | few | TRBV27 | TGTGCCAGCAGTTTATCGACCGCCAATGAGCAGTTCTTC | CASSLSTANEQFF
TRBJ1-2 | TRBD1 | few | TRBV27 | TGTGCCAGCAGGGCGGGACAGAACTATGGCTACACCTTC | CASRAGQNYGYTF
TRBJ2-1 | . | few | TRBV7-9 | TGTGCCAGCAGCTTAGGTTCCCGGGGGTTCTTC | CASSLGSRGFF
TRBJ2-2 | . | many | TRBV7-2 | TGTGCCAGCAGCTTCTTGACAGTTAGCACCGGGGAGCTGTTTTTT | CASSFLTVSTGELFF
TRBJ1-1 | TRBD1 | . | TRBV6-2/TRBV6-3 | TGTGCCAGCAGTCGCGACAGGGTGATAGCTTTCTTT | CASSRDRVIAFF
TRBJ2-7 | . | many | TRBV7-9 | TGTGCCAGCAGCAGCCTGGGCAGCTACGAGCAGTACTTC | CASSSLGSYEQYF
TRBJ1-2 | . | few | TRBV12-3/TRBV12-4 | TGTGCCAGCAGTCCCCTGGGGGGGGCCTATGGCTACACCTTC | CASSPLGGAYGYTF
TRBJ2-1 | . | . | TRBV7-9 | TGTGCCAGCAGCCCACCGGGACGGGCTAAGAATGAGCAGTTCTTC | CASSPPGRAKNEQFF
TRBJ1-1 | . | many | TRBV7-6 | TGTGCCAGCAGCTTAGAACAGCCAGGAGGTTACACTGAAGCTTTCTTT | CASSLEQPGGYTEAFF
TRBJ2-1 | TRBD2 | . | TRBV29-1 | TGCAGCGTTGACTGCCCTCCGACTAGCGGGGTTAGCTCCTACAATGAGCAGTTCTTC | CSVDCPPTSGVSSYNEQFF
TRBJ2-5 | . | . | TRBV29-1 | TGCAGCGTTGAGTTTGAGATTCAAGAGACCCAGTACTTC | CSVEFEIQETQYF
TRBJ2-5 | TRBD2 | few | TRBV2 | TGTGCCAGCAGTGAGACGCGGACTAGTCAAGAGACCCAGTACTTC | CASSETRTSQETQYF
TRBJ2-7 | . | many | TRBV11-1 | TGTGCCAGCAGCCCCTCGGACAGTACCTACGAGCAGTACTTC | CASSPSDSTYEQYF
TRBJ1-5 | TRBD1 | . | TRBV9 | TGTGCCAGCAGCCTTCAAGGGGGCGGCCAGCCCCAGCATTTT | CASSLQGGGQPQHF
TRBJ1-4 | . | many | TRBV28 | TGTGCCAGCAAAAGTTGGGGAAGTACTAATGAAAAACTGTTTTTT | CASKSWGSTNEKLFF
TRBJ2-5 | TRBD2 | many | TRBV7-8 | TGTGCCAGCAGCCTTAGCGGGGGGGCCGGTGAGACCCAGTACTTC | CASSLSGGAGETQYF
TRBJ2-5 | . | few | TRBV20-1 | TGCAGTGCTAGAGATAAAGGACTGGTGAAAGAGACCCAGTACTTC | CSARDKGLVKETQYF
TRBJ2-5 | . | few | TRBV14 | TGTGCCAGCAGCCAAGATTCTGGGAAGGAGACCCAGTACTTC | CASSQDSGKETQYF
TRBJ2-7 | TRBD2 | . | TRBV27 | TGTGCCAGTAGTTTAAGCGGGGGGCAGCTATATTCCTACGAGCAGTACTTC | CASSLSGGQLYSYEQYF
TRBJ2-5 | . | . | TRBV7-6 | TGTGCCAGCAGCCCCCGGGGGCGTCAAGAGACCCTGTACTTC | CASSPRGRQETLYF
TRBJ2-1 | TRBD2 | few | TRBV7-9 | TGTGCCAGCAGCGCTCTAGCGGGGGCACCCTACAATGAGCAGTTCTTC | CASSALAGAPYNEQFF
TRBJ2-7 | TRBD2 | many | TRBV6-6 | TGTGCCAGCAGTTACCCTCGACTAGCGGGGGGTTCGGACGAGCAGTACTTC | CASSYPRLAGGSDEQYF
TRBJ2-1 | . | many | TRBV7-2 | TGTGCCAGCAGCTTAGCGGTTGGGAGAATCTATCGGACAGATTACGACAATGAGCAGTTCTTC | CASSLAVGRIYRTDYDNEQFF
TRBJ2-2 | . | many | TRBV3-1 | TGTGCCAGCAGCCAAGATACAGGGCCGCTCGCCGGGGAGCTGTTTTTT | CASSQDTGPLAGELFF
TRBJ2-7 | . | . | TRBV13 | TGTGCCAGCAGCCCAGGACGGGGCTACGAGCAGTACTTC | CASSPGRGYEQYF
TRBJ2-4 | . | . | TRBV6-2/TRBV6-3 | TGTGCCAGCAGTAAAAGGACAGTCAACATTCAGTACTTC | CASSKRTVNIQYF
TRBJ2-7 | . | . | TRBV3-1 | TGTGCCAGCAGCCAGTGGGGAGATAATTACGAGCAGTACTTC | CASSQWGDNYEQYF
TRBJ2-7 | . | few | TRBV12-3/TRBV12-4 | TGTGCCAGCAGTTTCGAGGTAGGGGGTACCGTGTTCGAGCAGTACTTC | CASSFEVGGTVFEQYF
TRBJ1-1 | . | few | TRBV7-9 | TGTGCCAGCAGCTTACTTCAGGAAGTGAACACTGAAGCTTTCTTT | CASSLLQEVNTEAFF
TRBJ2-1 | TRBD1 | few | TRBV6-2/TRBV6-3 | TGTGCCAGCAGTTACCCCCGGGACAGAGTCGGTAATGAGCAGTTCTTC | CASSYPRDRVGNEQFF
TRBJ2-5 | . | many | TRBV12-3/TRBV12-4 | TGTGCCAGCAGTCTGGGGCGACCGGACGTTCAGACCCAGTACTTC | CASSLGRPDVQTQYF
TRBJ1-5 | TRBD1 | . | TRBV5-5 | TGTGCCAACAGCTCGTTGGGACAGGGGAGCAATCAGCCCCAGCATTTT | CANSSLGQGSNQPQHF